The T cell receptor (beta chain) described here comes from a study of shared clonotypes between healthy human individuals. Study conclusions and caveats: Naive CD4 clonotypes were shared across several donors at roughly 5.3%.

CDR1 is SGDLS and CDR2 is YYNGEE in the germline V gene. The CDR3 is 15 residues long. Deletions cut 0 bases from V and 4 bases from J, with 10 bases between. Notes on this clone: Its matching antigen is unknown. Other DNA sequences in this sample translate to the same CDR3.

Assay runs were performed at deep level. Evenly divided among several immunoSEQ plates was the genomic DNA of each subset. The method was immunoSEQ multiplex PCR; TCRdb's version includes in-frame clones alone and lacks a portion of them. The data hold 2 million or so clones, with 95% observed a single time. The specimen was naive CD4+ T cells sorted from blood. The subset is: CD45RA+ positively selected. This rearrangement joins TRBV9 to TRBJ2-2, with D possibly called TRBD1 or TRBD2 (5 bases each). This receptor was taken from a man younger than 30 in good health. The CDR3 sequence: CASSVGGAGTGELFF. The CDR3 nucleotides are TGTGCCAGCAGCGTAGGAGGGGCGGGCACCGGGGAGCTGTTTTTT.